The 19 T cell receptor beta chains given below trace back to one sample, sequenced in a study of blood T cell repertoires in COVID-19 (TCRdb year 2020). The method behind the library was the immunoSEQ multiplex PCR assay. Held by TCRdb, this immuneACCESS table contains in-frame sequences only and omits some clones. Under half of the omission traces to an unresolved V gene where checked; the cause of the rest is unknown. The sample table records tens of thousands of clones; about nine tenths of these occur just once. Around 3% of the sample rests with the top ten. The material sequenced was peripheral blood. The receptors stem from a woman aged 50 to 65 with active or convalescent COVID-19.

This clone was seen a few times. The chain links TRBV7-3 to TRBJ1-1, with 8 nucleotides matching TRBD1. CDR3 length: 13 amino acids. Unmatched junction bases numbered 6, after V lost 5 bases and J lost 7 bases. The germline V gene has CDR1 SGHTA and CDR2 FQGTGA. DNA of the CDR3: TGTGCCAGCAGCCTGGGGACAGGAGGTGAAGCTTTCTTT. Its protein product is CASSLGTGGEAFF.

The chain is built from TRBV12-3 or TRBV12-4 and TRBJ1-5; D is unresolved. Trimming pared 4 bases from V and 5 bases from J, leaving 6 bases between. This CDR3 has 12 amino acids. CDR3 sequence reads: CASSSNDQPQHF. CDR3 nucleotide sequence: TGTGCCAGCAGTTCTAACGATCAGCCCCAGCATTTT.

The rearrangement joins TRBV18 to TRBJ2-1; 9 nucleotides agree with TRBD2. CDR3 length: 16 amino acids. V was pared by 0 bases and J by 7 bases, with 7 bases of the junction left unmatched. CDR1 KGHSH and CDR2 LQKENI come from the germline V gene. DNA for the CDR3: TGTGCCAGCTCACCACCGGGACTAGCCTTAACAAATGAGCAGTTCTTC. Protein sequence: CASSPPGLALTNEQFF.

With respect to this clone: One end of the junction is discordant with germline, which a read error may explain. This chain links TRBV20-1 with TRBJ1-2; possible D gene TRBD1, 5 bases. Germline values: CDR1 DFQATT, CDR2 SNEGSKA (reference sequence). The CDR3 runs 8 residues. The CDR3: CSAGRAAF. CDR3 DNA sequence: TGCAGTGCGGGCAGGGCCGCCTTC.

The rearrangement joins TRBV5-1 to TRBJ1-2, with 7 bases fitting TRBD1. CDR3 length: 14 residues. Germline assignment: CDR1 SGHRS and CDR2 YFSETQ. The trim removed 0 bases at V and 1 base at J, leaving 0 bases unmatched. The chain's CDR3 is CASSLAGGNYGYTF. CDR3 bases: TGCGCCAGCAGCTTGGCAGGGGGTAACTATGGCTACACCTTC.

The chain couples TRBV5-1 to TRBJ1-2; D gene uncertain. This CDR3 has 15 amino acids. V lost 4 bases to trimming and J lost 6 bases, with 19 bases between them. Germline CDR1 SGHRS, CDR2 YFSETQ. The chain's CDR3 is CASSPGETVKNGYTF. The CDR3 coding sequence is TGCGCCAGCAGCCCCGGAGAGACGGTCAAGAATGGCTACACCTTC. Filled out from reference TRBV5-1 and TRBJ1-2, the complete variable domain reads KAGVTQTPRYLIKTRGQQVTLSCSPISGHRSVSWYQQTPGQGLQFLFEYFSETQRNKGNFPGRFSGRQFSNSRSEMNVSTLELGDSALYLCASSPGETVKNGYTFGSGTRLTVV.

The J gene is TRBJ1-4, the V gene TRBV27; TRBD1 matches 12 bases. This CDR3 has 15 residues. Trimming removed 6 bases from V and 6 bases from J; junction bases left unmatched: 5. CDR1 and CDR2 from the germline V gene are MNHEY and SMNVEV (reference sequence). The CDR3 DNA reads TGTGCCAGCAGATCCGGGACAGGGGGCGATGAAAAACTGTTTTTT. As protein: CASRSGTGGDEKLFF.

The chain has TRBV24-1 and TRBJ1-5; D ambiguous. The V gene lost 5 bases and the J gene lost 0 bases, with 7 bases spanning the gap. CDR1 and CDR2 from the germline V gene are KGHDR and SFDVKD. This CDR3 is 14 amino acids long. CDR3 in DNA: TGTGCCACCAGTGGGTTAGATAGCAATCAGCCCCAGCATTTT. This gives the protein CATSGLDSNQPQHF.

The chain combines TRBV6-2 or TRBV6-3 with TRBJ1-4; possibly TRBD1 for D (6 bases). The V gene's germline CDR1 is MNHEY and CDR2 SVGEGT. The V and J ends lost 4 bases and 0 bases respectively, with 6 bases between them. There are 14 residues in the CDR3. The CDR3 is CASSWTATNEKLFF. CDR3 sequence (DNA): TGTGCCAGCAGTTGGACAGCAACTAATGAAAAACTGTTTTTT.

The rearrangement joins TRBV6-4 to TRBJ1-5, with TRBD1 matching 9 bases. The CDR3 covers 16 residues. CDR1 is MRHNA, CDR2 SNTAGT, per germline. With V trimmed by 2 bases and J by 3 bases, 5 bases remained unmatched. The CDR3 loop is CASSDPGTGLNQPQHF. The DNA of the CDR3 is TGTGCCAGCAGTGACCCCGGGACAGGGCTCAATCAGCCCCAGCATTTT.

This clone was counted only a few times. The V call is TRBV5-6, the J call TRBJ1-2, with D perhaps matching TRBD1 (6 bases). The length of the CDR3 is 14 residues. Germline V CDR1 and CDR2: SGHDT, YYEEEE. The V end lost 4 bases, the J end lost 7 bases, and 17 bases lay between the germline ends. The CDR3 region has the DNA TGTGCCAGCAGCACACACAGGGCGGTGGGTGGCTACACCTTC. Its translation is CASSTHRAVGGYTF.

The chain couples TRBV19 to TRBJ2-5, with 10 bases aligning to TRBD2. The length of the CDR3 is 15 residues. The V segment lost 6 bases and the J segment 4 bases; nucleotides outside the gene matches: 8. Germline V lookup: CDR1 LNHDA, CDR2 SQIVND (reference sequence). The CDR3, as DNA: TGTGCCAGTAGCACTAGCGGGGTTCCCGGAGAGACCCAGTACTTC. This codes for CASSTSGVPGETQYF.

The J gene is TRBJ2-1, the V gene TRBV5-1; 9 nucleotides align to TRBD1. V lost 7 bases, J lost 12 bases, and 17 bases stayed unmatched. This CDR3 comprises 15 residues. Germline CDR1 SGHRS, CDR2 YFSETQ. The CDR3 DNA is TGCGCCAGCGCTACTTCTGGGACAGGGCCTTTTGGGCAGTTCTTC. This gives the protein CASATSGTGPFGQFF. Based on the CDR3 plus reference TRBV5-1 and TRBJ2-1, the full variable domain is KAGVTQTPRYLIKTRGQQVTLSCSPISGHRSVSWYQQTPGQGLQFLFEYFSETQRNKGNFPGRFSGRQFSNSRSEMNVSTLELGDSALYLCASATSGTGPFGQFFGPGTRLTVL.

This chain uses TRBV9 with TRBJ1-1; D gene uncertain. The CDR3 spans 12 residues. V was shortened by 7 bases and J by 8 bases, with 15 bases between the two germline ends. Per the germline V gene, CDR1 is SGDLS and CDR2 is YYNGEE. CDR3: CASEQLNGEAFF. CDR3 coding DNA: TGTGCCAGCGAACAACTGAACGGGGAAGCTTTCTTT.

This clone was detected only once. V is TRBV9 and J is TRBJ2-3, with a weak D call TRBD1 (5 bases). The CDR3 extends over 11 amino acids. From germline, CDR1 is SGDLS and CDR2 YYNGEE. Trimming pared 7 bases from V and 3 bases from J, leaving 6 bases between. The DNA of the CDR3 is TGTGCCAGCGGGGCAACAGATACGCAGTATTTT. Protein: CASGATDTQYF.

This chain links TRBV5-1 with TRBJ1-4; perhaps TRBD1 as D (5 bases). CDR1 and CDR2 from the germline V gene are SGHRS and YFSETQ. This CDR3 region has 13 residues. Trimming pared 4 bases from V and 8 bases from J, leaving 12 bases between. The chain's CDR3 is CASSRGSGEKLFF. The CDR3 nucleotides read TGCGCCAGCAGCAGGGGATCCGGAGAAAAACTGTTTTTT.

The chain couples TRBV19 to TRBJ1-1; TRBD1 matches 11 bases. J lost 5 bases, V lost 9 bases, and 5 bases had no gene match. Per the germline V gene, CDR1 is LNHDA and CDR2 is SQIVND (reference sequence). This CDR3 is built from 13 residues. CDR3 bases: TGTGCCAGCCGGGACAGGGGGGGAACTGAAGCTTTCTTT. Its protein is CASRDRGGTEAFF.

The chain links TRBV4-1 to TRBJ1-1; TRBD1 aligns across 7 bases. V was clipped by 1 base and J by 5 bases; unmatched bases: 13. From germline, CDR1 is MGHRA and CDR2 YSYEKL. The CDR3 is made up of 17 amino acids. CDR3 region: CASSQALREGARTEAFF. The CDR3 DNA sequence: TGCGCCAGCAGCCAAGCCTTACGGGAGGGGGCGCGTACTGAAGCTTTCTTT.

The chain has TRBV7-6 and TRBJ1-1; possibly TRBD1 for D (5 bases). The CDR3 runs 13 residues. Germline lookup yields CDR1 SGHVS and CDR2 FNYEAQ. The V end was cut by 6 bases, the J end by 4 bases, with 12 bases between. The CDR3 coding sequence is TGTGCCAGCAGTTCTGGGGGGGGCACTGAAGCTTTCTTT. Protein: CASSSGGGTEAFF.